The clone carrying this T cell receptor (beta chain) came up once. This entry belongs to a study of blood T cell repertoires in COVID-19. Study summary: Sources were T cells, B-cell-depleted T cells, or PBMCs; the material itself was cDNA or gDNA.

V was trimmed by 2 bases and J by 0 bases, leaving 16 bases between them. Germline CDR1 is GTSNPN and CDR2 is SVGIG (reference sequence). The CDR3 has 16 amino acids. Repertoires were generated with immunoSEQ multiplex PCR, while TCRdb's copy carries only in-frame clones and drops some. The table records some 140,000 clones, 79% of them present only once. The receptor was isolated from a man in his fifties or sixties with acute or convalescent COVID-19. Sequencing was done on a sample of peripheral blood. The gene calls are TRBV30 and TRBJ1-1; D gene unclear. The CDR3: CAWSNGAGLMNTEAFF. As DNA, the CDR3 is TGTGCCTGGAGTAATGGCGCGGGCCTAATGAACACTGAAGCTTTCTTT.